This TCR beta chain was sequenced during a study of T-cell memory formation after mild COVID-19. General study results and limits: The CD4+ clones that contracted clustered mainly within CM and EM, and the CD8+ clones concentrated in EMRA.

Each CDR3 protein gets one entry after TCRdb re-called the 5' RACE reads with MiXCR. Of about 90,000 distinct CDR3 sequences in the sample, 10% to 15% were seen once. Trimming pared 2 bases from V and 3 bases from J, leaving 7 bases between. Germline CDR1 SEHNR, CDR2 FQNEAQ (reference sequence). The CDR3 runs 13 residues. This clonotype was recorded a few times. Its antigen is not known. The chain couples TRBV7-9 to TRBJ2-5; D gene uncertain. Sequencing was carried out using PBMCs or a T cell subset sorted from them (not recorded which). The receptor was isolated from an adult woman who had mild COVID-19 (a few samples of this study predate the infection). Cell type and time point are not known. CDR3 residues: CASSLSREETQYF. CDR3 nucleotides: TGTGCCAGCAGCTTAAGTAGGGAAGAGACCCAGTACTTC.